This T cell receptor (beta chain) was observed in a study of early T cells in non-severe SARS-CoV-2 infection. Trimming cost V 2 bases and J 7 bases, with 13 bases left between them. This CDR3 region has 14 residues. Germline V lookup: CDR1 SGHVS, CDR2 FQNEAQ. Researchers attached unique molecular identifiers to individual cDNA molecules. From the 5' RACE reads, TCRdb called clonotypes with MiXCR, one entry per CDR3 protein. The profile covers tens of thousands of distinct CDR3 sequences, with about 6.3% appearing a single time and around 6.3% taken by the ten largest. The receptor was derived from an adult who was a healthcare worker with PCR-confirmed SARS-CoV-2 infection or an uninfected control (not recorded which). This chain joins TRBV7-8 and TRBJ2-3, with D perhaps matching TRBD1 or TRBD2 (6 bases each). Sequencing used whole blood. The DNA for the CDR3 is TGTGCCAGCAGCTTAATCGGGGGCGTCAATACGCAGTATTTT. Its translation: CASSLIGGVNTQYF. Using reference TRBV7-8 and TRBJ2-3 for the parts outside the CDR3, the full variable domain is GAGVSQSPRYKVAKRGQDVALRCDPISGHVSLFWYQQALGQGPEFLTYFQNEAQLDKSGLPSDRFFAERPEGSVSTLKIQRTQQEDSAVYLCASSLIGGVNTQYFGPGTRLTVL.